This TCR beta chain was sequenced in a study of blood T cells in healthy people across ages. Study-level findings and limits: Diversity was estimated from one million T cells, and these estimates were considered underestimates.

For this clonotype: The antigen remains unidentified.

Then a second PCR, running roughly 7 to 11 cycles, was carried out with a sample-barcoded 5' primer and a J-beta primer mix. TCRdb processed the 5' RACE reads anew with MiXCR; each CDR3 protein has one entry. This table has approximately 690,000 distinct CDR3 sequences, roughly 43% appearing once. Germline-derived CDR1 and CDR2 are SGHRS and YFSETQ. This CDR3 contains 15 residues. V gave up 3 bases and J gave up 6 bases, with 17 bases separating them. Sequencing was done on a sample of blood. The gene calls are TRBV5-1 and TRBJ2-3; tentatively, D is TRBD2 (6 bases). The receptor was isolated from an elderly man in good health. CDR3 DNA sequence: TGCGCCAGCAGCTCCGGGGCTAGCGAGAGCGATACGCAGTATTTT. Translation gives CASSSGASESDTQYF.